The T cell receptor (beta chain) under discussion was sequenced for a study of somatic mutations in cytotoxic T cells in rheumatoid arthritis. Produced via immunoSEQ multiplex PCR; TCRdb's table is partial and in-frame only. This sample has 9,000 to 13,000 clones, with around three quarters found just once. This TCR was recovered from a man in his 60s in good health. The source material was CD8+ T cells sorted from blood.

CDR3: CASSSSETYEQYF. DNA of the CDR3: TGTGCCAGCAGCTCCTCGGAAACCTACGAGCAGTACTTC. The rearrangement joins TRBV5-4 to TRBJ2-7; D unclear. The length of the CDR3 is 13 residues. Deletions cut 3 bases from V and 2 bases from J, with 9 bases between. Germline CDR1 SGHNT, CDR2 YYREEE (reference sequence). The variable domain in full, completed from reference TRBV5-4 and TRBJ2-7, reads ETGVTQSPTHLIKTRGQQVTLRCSSQSGHNTVSWYQQALGQGPQFIFQYYREEENGRGNFPPRFSGLQFPNYSSELNVNALELDDSALYLCASSSSETYEQYFGPGTRLTVT.